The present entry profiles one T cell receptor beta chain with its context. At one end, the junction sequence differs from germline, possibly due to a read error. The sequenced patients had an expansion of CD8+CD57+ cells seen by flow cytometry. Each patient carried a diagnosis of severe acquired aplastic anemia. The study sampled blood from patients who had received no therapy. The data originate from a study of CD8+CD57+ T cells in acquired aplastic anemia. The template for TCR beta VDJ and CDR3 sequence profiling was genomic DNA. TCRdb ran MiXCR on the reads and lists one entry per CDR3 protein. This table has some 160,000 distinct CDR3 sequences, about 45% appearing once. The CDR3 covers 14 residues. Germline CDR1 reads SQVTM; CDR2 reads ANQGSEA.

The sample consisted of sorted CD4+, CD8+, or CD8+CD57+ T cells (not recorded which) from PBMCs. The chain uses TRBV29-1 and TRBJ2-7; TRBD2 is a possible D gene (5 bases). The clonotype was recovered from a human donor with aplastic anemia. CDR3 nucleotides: TGCAGCGTTATTCTCCGGGGTGTTTTGTACGAGCAGTGCTTC. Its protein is CSVILRGVLYEQCF.